This TCR beta chain was sequenced for a study of blood T cell repertoires in COVID-19. Background on the study: The samples span acute and convalescent COVID-19 from the United States, Italy and Spain. Sources were T cells, B-cell-depleted T cells, or PBMCs; the material itself was cDNA or gDNA.

In the original analysis: Reference gene primer amplification in the assay estimated nucleated cell counts. Clones were sequenced by immunoSEQ multiplex PCR, and TCRdb holds only the in-frame ones, with some missing. The DNA was the basis for D and trimming; V, J and clone size are from that table. The data show about 65,000 clones, approximately 93% seen once. The V gene end was trimmed by 7 bases and the J gene end by 0 bases; junction bases not matched to a gene: 12. The CDR3 runs to 17 residues. The germline V gene has CDR1 SGHVS and CDR2 FNYEAQ. This clonotype was obtained from a man between 65 and 85 years old with active COVID-19. The chain joins TRBV7-6 to TRBJ2-3, with 8 bases aligning to TRBD2. Sequenced: peripheral blood. CDR3 protein: CASTAGGPQASTDTQYF. CDR3 bases: TGTGCCAGCACGGCGGGGGGCCCACAGGCTAGCACAGATACGCAGTATTTT.